The 20 T cell receptor beta chains listed next were all sequenced from one sample in a study of neoadjuvant nivolumab and ipilimumab in lung cancer. Using immunoSEQ multiplex PCR, the repertoire was profiled, and TCRdb retains in-frame clones only, with some absent. Here the sample spans roughly 45,000 clones, roughly 90% being singletons. The material was blood, obtained before neoadjuvant nivolumab, alone or with ipilimumab. These receptor sequences come from an adult with non-small cell lung cancer. Some clones in this sample may be carry-over from other donors' samples.

The rearrangement uses TRBV10-3 and TRBJ2-7; a possible D gene is TRBD2 (7 bases). The germline V and J ends were trimmed by 10 bases and 3 bases, with 19 bases remaining between them. CDR1 ENHRY and CDR2 SYGVKD come from the germline V gene. The CDR3 contains 14 residues. DNA of the CDR3: TGTGCCACCCAGACAGGTCCGGGGGGCTACGAGCAGTACTTC. Amino acid sequence: CATQTGPGGYEQYF.

This chain links TRBV5-1 with TRBJ1-2; D uncertain. Trimming shortened V by 0 bases and J by 8 bases, and 11 bases separated the two germline ends. Germline values: CDR1 SGHRS, CDR2 YFSETQ. There are 13 residues in the CDR3. CDR3 region: CASSLGLGYGYTF. The CDR3 coding sequence is TGCGCCAGCAGCTTGGGTTTGGGGTACGGCTACACCTTC.

The chain combines TRBV28 with TRBJ2-7; D remains ambiguous. The CDR3 has 11 amino acids. V lost 6 bases and J lost 9, with 12 bases in between. Germline-derived CDR1 and CDR2 are MDHEN and SYDVKM. CDR3 DNA: TGTGCCAGCAGCTCCTACGGTGGGCAGTACTTC. Protein sequence: CASSSYGGQYF.

V is TRBV5-1 and J is TRBJ1-1, with 7 bases that match TRBD1. CDR3 length equals 14 residues. Germline V lookup: CDR1 SGHRS, CDR2 YFSETQ. The ends lost 0 bases at V and 3 bases at J; junction bases unmatched: 2. The CDR3 DNA reads as TGCGCCAGCAGCTTGGGGACAGGCTACACTGAAGCTTTCTTT. It is translated as CASSLGTGYTEAFF.

Only a few counts were recorded for this clone. This rearrangement joins TRBV5-4 to TRBJ2-1; possibly TRBD2 for D (5 bases). The germline CDR1 and CDR2 sequences are SGHNT and YYREEE (reference sequence). Trimming shortened V by 1 base and J by 9 bases, and 11 bases separated the two germline ends. This CDR3 is built from 13 residues. The CDR3 nucleotides are TGTGCCAGCAGCTTGATACTAGTGGGTGAGCAGTTCTTC. Protein sequence: CASSLILVGEQFF.

The chain has TRBV5-4 and TRBJ2-2; 8 nucleotides align to TRBD1. Unmatched junction bases numbered 7, after V lost 4 bases and J lost 5 bases. Germline lookup yields CDR1 SGHNT and CDR2 YYREEE (reference sequence). The CDR3 has 15 amino acids. For the CDR3, the DNA is TGTGCCAGCAGCCGCGGACAGGGAAGGACCGGGGAGCTGTTTTTT. It is translated as CASSRGQGRTGELFF.

This sequence joins TRBV2 and TRBJ2-7; tentatively, D is TRBD1 (5 bases). Germline-derived CDR1 and CDR2 are SNHLY and FYNNEI. CDR3 length: 15 residues. V dropped 1 base and J dropped 2 bases, with 12 bases sitting between them. DNA for the CDR3: TGTGCCAGCAGTGAAGGGGGCGGCCACCCCTACGAGCAGTACTTC. It yields the protein CASSEGGGHPYEQYF. Combining the CDR3 with reference TRBV2 and TRBJ2-7 gives the whole variable domain EPEVTQTPSHQVTQMGQEVILRCVPISNHLYFYWYRQILGQKVEFLVSFYNNEISEKSEIFDDQFSVERPDGSNFTLKIRSTKLEDSAMYFCASSEGGGHPYEQYFGPGTRLTVT.

The chain carries TRBV7-9 and TRBJ2-1, with 8 nucleotides matching TRBD2. The CDR3 is 17 amino acids. The J segment lost 3 bases and the V segment lost 5 bases, leaving 12 bases of the junction unmatched. The germline gives CDR1 SEHNR, CDR2 FQNEAQ (reference sequence). The CDR3 DNA follows: TGTGCCAGCAGCATTAGATCGGGGACTAGGGACTACAATGAGCAGTTCTTC. This encodes CASSIRSGTRDYNEQFF.

The chain is built from TRBV10-3 and TRBJ1-5; TRBD1 might be the D (5 bases). Germline CDR1 reads ENHRY; CDR2 reads SYGVKD. Deletions cut 4 bases from V and 2 bases from J, with 12 bases between. The CDR3 has 15 residues. CDR3 sequence reads: CAISAGPTGNQPQHF. In nucleotides, the CDR3 is TGTGCCATCAGTGCGGGGCCCACGGGCAATCAGCCCCAGCATTTT.

The gene calls are TRBV5-1 and TRBJ1-5; D is undetermined. This CDR3 is 15 amino acids long. The germline V gene encodes CDR1 SGHRS and CDR2 YFSETQ. V was trimmed by 0 bases and J by 3 bases, leaving 10 bases between them. The CDR3 sequence: CASSLAGQYNQPQHF. CDR3 DNA: TGCGCCAGCAGCTTGGCCGGGCAGTACAATCAGCCCCAGCATTTT.

The gene calls are TRBV6-5 and TRBJ1-1; D is perhaps TRBD1 (5 bases). The length of the CDR3 is 14 residues. V gave up 5 bases and J gave up 1 base, with 11 bases separating them. Germline V lookup: CDR1 MNHEY, CDR2 SVGAGI. The CDR3 DNA sequence: TGTGCCAGCAGTGACAGCTTAGGGAACACTGAAGCTTTCTTT. Residues: CASSDSLGNTEAFF.

This chain uses TRBV7-8 with TRBJ2-1, with D uncertain. Germline CDR1 reads SGHVS; CDR2 reads FQNEAQ. V was pared by 1 base and J by 1 base, with 11 bases between. This CDR3 is built from 16 residues. As DNA, the CDR3 is TGTGCCAGCAGCTTAGGTGGGGTTTGGTCCTACAATGAGCAGTTCTTC. It yields the protein CASSLGGVWSYNEQFF.

In this sample, this clone turned up a few times. V gene TRBV6-1 combines with J gene TRBJ2-7; 7 nucleotides agree with TRBD1. This CDR3 has 14 residues. Germline-derived CDR1 and CDR2 are MNHNS and SASEGT. After removal of 2 bases from V and 1 base from J, the junction contained 2 bases not matched to a gene. The CDR3 loop is CASSEMGQSYEQYF. DNA for the CDR3: TGTGCCAGCAGTGAAATGGGACAGTCCTACGAGCAGTACTTC.

V is TRBV9 and J is TRBJ2-3; no firm D call. The V and J ends lost 0 bases and 0 bases respectively, with 8 bases between them. Looked up from germline, CDR1 is SGDLS and CDR2 is YYNGEE. CDR3 length: 15 amino acids. Written as DNA, the CDR3 is TGTGCCAGCAGCGTAGTAGGGTCTAGCACAGATACGCAGTATTTT. It is translated as CASSVVGSSTDTQYF.

This clone has just one count. The chain links TRBV5-1 to TRBJ2-1; 12 bases are shared with TRBD2. V shed 4 bases, J shed 7 bases, and the junction held 6 bases outside the gene matches. Per germline, CDR1 SGHRS and CDR2 YFSETQ. This CDR3 has 15 residues. This chain's CDR3 is CASSPGLAGRNEQFF. The CDR3 DNA sequence: TGCGCCAGCAGCCCCGGACTAGCGGGACGGAATGAGCAGTTCTTC.

The chain recombines TRBV5-4 with TRBJ2-1; TRBD1 matches 9 bases. The CDR3 totals 15 residues. In germline, CDR1 is SGHNT, CDR2 YYREEE (reference sequence). Trimming took 6 bases from V and 8 from J; bases not matched to a gene: 12. CDR3 nucleotides: TGTGCCAGCATCGGGACAGGGATCACTGGGGATGAGCAGTTCTTC. Encoded protein: CASIGTGITGDEQFF.

This sequence joins TRBV10-1 and TRBJ2-6; D ambiguous. The length of the CDR3 is 14 residues. Trimming shortened V by 6 bases and J by 0 bases, and 6 bases separated the two germline ends. Germline lookup yields CDR1 WNHNN and CDR2 SYGVQD (reference sequence). The CDR3 bases are TGCGCCAGCAGCCCGGGCTCTGGGGCCAACGTCCTGACTTTC. It specifies CASSPGSGANVLTF.

The chain links TRBV9 to TRBJ2-3; 7 nucleotides line up with TRBD2. CDR3 length: 15 amino acids. Germline trimming cut 1 base from V and 2 bases from J; bases unmatched to any gene: 4. The germline V gene encodes CDR1 SGDLS and CDR2 YYNGEE. The CDR3 DNA follows: TGTGCCAGCAGCGTAATCGGGAGGTACACAGATACGCAGTATTTT. The encoded protein is CASSVIGRYTDTQYF. The full variable domain, with the rest looked up from reference TRBV9 and TRBJ2-3, is DSGVTQTPKHLITATGQRVTLRCSPRSGDLSVYWYQQSLDQGLQFLIQYYNGEERAKGNILERFSAQQFPDLHSELNLSSLELGDSALYFCASSVIGRYTDTQYFGPGTRLTVL.

This chain joins TRBV27 and TRBJ1-1; 11 bases map to TRBD1. Looked up from germline, CDR1 is MNHEY and CDR2 is SMNVEV (reference sequence). The CDR3 is 16 amino acids. V lost 5 bases to trimming and J lost 4 bases; unmatched junction nucleotides: 9. The CDR3 DNA follows: TGTGCCAGCAGTCCGTGGACAGGGGGCGTGGGCACTGAAGCTTTCTTT. Translation gives CASSPWTGGVGTEAFF.

This clone was recorded only once. The chain employs TRBV29-1 and TRBJ2-3, with 11 nucleotides matching TRBD2. The V and J ends lost 6 bases and 3 bases, in that order; junction bases with no gene match: 8. The length of the CDR3 is 15 residues. Germline lookup yields CDR1 SQVTM and CDR2 ANQGSEA. CDR3 region: CSVKTGTSGTDTQYF. The CDR3 nucleotides read TGCAGCGTGAAGACCGGGACTAGCGGAACAGATACGCAGTATTTT.